The clone carrying this TCR beta chain was seen only once. No antigen is known for it. The V gene end was trimmed by 3 bases and the J gene end by 2 bases; junction bases not matched to a gene: 4. Germline V lookup: CDR1 GTSNPN, CDR2 SVGIG (reference sequence). The CDR3 totals 15 residues. These data come from a study of cytomegalovirus exposure and HLA in healthy donors. The PCR contained 60 Vbeta and 13 Jbeta primers. Clones were read by immunoSEQ multiplex PCR, and TCRdb kept only the in-frame ones, dropping some. Of some 130,000 clones in the sample, over 60% were seen once. General study points: Accurate prediction of HLA-A and HLA-B alleles (for most subjects) was reportedly achieved from TCR beta sequences.

The TCR was taken from a woman in her twenties or thirties in good health and CMV-seropositive. Sequenced material: PBMCs. The V gene is TRBV30, the J gene TRBJ2-2; 9 nucleotides match TRBD1. Here the CDR3 reads CAWSGQGINTGELFF. CDR3 bases: TGTGCCTGGAGCGGACAGGGGATAAACACCGGGGAGCTGTTTTTT.